This T cell receptor beta chain was captured by sequencing in a study of CD8 T cells in Susac syndrome. Study-wide findings and caveats: None of the CD4+ T cell repertoires in Susac syndrome showed clonal expansion.

Per germline, CDR1 SGHTS and CDR2 YDEGEE. Trimming left V 2 bases short and J 2 bases short, with 2 bases between. The CDR3 consists of 11 residues. When the RNA was reverse transcribed, random hexamers were used with an input of about 0.5 to 1 ug. An immunoSEQ multiplex PCR amplified TCR beta CDR3 over 54 Vbeta and 13 Jbeta. TCRdb fed the immunoSEQ multiplex PCR reads into MiXCR, producing one record per CDR3 protein. The data show about 180,000 distinct CDR3 sequences, with approximately 95% seen just once and around 0.12% held by the top ten. This clonotype was seen a few times. Its antigen is undetermined. Sequencing of TCR beta, carried out with a high-throughput approach, was applied to CD8+ and CD4+ T cells from the blood. In contrast to the negatively isolated CD8+ and CD4+ T cells, TEMRA cells were FACS-enriched.

The J gene is TRBJ2-7, the V gene TRBV5-8; unclear D gene. The clonotype originates from a human donor with Susac syndrome. The sample comprised CD4+ T cells from PBMCs. The CDR3 DNA reads as TGTGCCAGCAGCTTCGCCTACGAGCAGTACTTC. It codes for CASSFAYEQYF.